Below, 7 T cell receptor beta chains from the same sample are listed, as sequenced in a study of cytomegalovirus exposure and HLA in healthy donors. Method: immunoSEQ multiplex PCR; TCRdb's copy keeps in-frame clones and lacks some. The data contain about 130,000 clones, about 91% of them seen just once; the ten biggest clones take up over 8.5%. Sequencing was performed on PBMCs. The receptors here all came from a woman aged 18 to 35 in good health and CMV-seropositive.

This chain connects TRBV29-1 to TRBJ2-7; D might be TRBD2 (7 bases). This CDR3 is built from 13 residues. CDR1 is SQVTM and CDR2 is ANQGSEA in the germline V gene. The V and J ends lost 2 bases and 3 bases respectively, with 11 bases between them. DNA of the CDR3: TGCAGCGTTGAAAGGGGGGGCGGCTACGAGCAGTACTTC. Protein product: CSVERGGGYEQYF.

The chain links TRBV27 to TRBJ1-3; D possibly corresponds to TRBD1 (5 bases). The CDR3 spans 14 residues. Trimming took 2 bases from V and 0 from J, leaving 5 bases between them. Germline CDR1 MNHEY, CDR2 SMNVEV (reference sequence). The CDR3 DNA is TGTGCCAGCAGTTTAACAGGCTCTGGAAACACCATATATTTT. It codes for CASSLTGSGNTIYF.

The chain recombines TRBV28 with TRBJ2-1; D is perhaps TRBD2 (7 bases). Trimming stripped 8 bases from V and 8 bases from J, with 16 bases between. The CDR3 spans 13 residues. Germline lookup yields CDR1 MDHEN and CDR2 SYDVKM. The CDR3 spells CASPLGGRDEQFF. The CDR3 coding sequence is TGTGCCAGCCCTTTGGGGGGGCGAGATGAGCAGTTCTTC.

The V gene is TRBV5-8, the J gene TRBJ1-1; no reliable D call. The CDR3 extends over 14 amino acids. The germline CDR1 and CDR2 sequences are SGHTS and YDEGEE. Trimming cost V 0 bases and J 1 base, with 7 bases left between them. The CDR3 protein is CASSLGQANTEAFF. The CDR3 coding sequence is TGTGCCAGCAGCTTGGGCCAGGCGAACACTGAAGCTTTCTTT.

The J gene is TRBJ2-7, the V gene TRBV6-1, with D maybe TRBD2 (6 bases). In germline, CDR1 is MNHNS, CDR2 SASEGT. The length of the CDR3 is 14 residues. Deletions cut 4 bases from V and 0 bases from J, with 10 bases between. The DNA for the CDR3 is TGTGCCAGCAGTGGGGCGGGGAGCTCCTACGAGCAGTACTTC. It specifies CASSGAGSSYEQYF.

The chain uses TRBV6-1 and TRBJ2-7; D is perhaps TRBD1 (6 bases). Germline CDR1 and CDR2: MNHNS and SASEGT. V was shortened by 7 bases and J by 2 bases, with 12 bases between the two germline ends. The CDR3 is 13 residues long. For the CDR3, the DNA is TGTGCCAGCATGGCGGACAGCCCCTACGAGCAGTACTTC. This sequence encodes CASMADSPYEQYF.

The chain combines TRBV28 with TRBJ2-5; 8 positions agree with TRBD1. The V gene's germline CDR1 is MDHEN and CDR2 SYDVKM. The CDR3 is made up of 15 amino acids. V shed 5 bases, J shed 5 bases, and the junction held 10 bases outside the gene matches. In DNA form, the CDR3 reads TGTGCCAGCAGTCTCACAGGGGGGATTGGGGAGACCCAGTACTTC. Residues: CASSLTGGIGETQYF.